One T cell receptor (beta chain) is described in this entry. Assay: immunoSEQ multiplex PCR; the TCRdb copy retains only in-frame clones and omits some. The table shows around 230,000 clones, with about nine tenths occurring only once. This specimen comes from a study of blood T cell repertoires in COVID-19. Study overall: Collection of acute and convalescent COVID-19 samples took place in the United States, Italy and Spain.

Germline V gene data show CDR1 as SNHLY and CDR2 as FYNNEI. Trimming removed 8 bases from V and 0 bases from J; junction bases left unmatched: 12. The CDR3 runs to 16 residues. This study enrolled people aged about 18 to 100 from roughly 22 US geographic areas. The TCR sequence derives from a woman in her forties with acute COVID-19. Sequencing was carried out using PBMCs or T cells enriched from blood (not recorded which). The chain links TRBV2 to TRBJ2-7; TRBD2 agrees at 8 bases. The CDR3 bases are TGTGCCAGCGGCGGGGGGCCCCACACTAGCTCCTACGAGCAGTACTTC. Amino acid sequence: CASGGGPHTSSYEQYF. The full variable domain, its missing parts supplied by reference TRBV2 and TRBJ2-7, is EPEVTQTPSHQVTQMGQEVILRCVPISNHLYFYWYRQILGQKVEFLVSFYNNEISEKSEIFDDQFSVERPDGSNFTLKIRSTKLEDSAMYFCASGGGPHTSSYEQYFGPGTRLTVT.